This TCR beta chain was recovered during a study of cytomegalovirus exposure and HLA in healthy donors. After removal of 6 bases from V and 2 bases from J, the junction contained 5 bases not matched to a gene. The CDR3 is 13 residues long. CDR1 is SQVTM and CDR2 is ANQGSEA in the germline V gene. The primer mix had 60 Vbeta and 13 Jbeta primers. Sequencing was performed with immunoSEQ multiplex PCR; in TCRdb, only in-frame clones are kept and a portion is missing. The sample includes 100,000 to 150,000 clones, 50% to 75% of them seen just once. This chain connects TRBV29-1 to TRBJ2-3; TRBD2 matches 7 bases. Sequences were obtained from PBMCs. This receptor was taken from a woman in her 40s in good health and CMV-seropositive. CDR3 bases: TGCAGCGTCGGCGGGGGTCACACAGATACGCAGTATTTT. The encoded protein is CSVGGGHTDTQYF.